Following are 3 T cell receptor beta chains from one sample sequenced in a study of blood T cell repertoires in COVID-19. The assay was immunoSEQ multiplex PCR, and TCRdb's table has in-frame clones only and misses some. The table lists fewer than 200,000 clones, about nine tenths of them singletons. Material: peripheral blood. Receptors were obtained from a man in his sixties with acute or convalescent COVID-19.

The chain recombines TRBV6-5 with TRBJ1-2, with a possible D match to TRBD1 (5 bases). The CDR3 runs to 15 residues. V gave up 0 bases and J gave up 1 base, with 9 bases separating them. Germline CDR1 reads MNHEY; CDR2 reads SVGAGI. The chain's CDR3 is CASSYSSGGNYGYTF. The CDR3 nucleotides are TGTGCCAGCAGTTACTCCTCGGGGGGTAACTATGGCTACACCTTC.

The J gene is TRBJ1-3, the V gene TRBV7-3; D gene unclear. Germline V gene data show CDR1 as SGHTA and CDR2 as FQGTGA. The CDR3 spans 14 residues. V lost 2 bases and J 0 bases, leaving 5 bases between the germline ends. This CDR3 reads CASSLSNSGNTIYF. DNA of the CDR3: TGTGCCAGCAGCTTATCAAACTCTGGAAACACCATATATTTT.

This rearrangement joins TRBV11-3 to TRBJ1-6; perhaps TRBD1 as D (6 bases). Germline V gene data show CDR1 as SGHNT and CDR2 as YENEEA. The CDR3 contains 17 residues. V shed 4 bases and J shed 5 bases, with 18 bases lying between them. The CDR3 protein is CASSSDRSPLHNSPLHF. The DNA for the CDR3 is TGTGCCAGCAGCTCCGACAGGTCTCCCCTTCATAATTCACCCCTCCACTTT.